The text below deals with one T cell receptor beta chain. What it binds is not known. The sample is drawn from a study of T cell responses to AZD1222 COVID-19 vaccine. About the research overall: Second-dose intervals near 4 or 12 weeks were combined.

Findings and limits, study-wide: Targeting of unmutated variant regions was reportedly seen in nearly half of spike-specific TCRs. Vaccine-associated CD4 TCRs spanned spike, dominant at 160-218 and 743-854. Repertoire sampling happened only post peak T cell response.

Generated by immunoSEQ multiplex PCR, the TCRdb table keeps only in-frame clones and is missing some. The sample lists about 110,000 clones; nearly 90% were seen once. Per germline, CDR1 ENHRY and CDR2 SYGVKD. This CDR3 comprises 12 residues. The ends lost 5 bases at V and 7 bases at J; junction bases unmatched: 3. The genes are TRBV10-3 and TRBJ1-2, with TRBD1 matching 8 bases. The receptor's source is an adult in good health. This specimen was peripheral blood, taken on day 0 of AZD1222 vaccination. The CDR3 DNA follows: TGTGCCATCAGTTCAGGGGGCTCTGGCTACACCTTC. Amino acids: CAISSGGSGYTF.